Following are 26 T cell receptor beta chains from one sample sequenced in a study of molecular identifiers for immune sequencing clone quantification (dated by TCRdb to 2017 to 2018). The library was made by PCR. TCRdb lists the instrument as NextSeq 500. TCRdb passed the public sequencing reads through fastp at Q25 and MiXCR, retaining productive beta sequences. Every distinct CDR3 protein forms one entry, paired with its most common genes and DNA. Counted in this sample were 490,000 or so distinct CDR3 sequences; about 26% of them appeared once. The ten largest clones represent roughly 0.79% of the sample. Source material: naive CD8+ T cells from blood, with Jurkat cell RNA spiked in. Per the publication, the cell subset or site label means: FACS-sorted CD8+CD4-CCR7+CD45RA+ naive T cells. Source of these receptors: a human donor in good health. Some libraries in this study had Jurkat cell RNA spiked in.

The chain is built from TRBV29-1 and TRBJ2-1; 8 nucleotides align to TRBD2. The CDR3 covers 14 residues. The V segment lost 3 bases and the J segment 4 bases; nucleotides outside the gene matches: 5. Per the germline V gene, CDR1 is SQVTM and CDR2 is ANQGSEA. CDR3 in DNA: TGCAGCGTTGATTATACTAGCGGTTACAATGAGCAGTTCTTC. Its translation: CSVDYTSGYNEQFF.

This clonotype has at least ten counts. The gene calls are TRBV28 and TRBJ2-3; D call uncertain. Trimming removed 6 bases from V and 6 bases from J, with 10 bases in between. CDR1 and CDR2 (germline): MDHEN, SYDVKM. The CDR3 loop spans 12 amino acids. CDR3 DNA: TGTGCCAGCAGACGGACGCTCGATACGCAGTATTTT. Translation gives CASRRTLDTQYF.

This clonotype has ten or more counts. CDR3 nucleotides: TGTGCCAGCAGTTTCCAGGTTACAGGCGAGCAGTACTTC. Translated: CASSFQVTGEQYF. The gene calls are TRBV27 and TRBJ2-7; D is possibly TRBD1 (5 bases). Germline values: CDR1 MNHEY, CDR2 SMNVEV (reference sequence). The CDR3 consists of 13 residues. Trimming cost V 3 bases and J 6 bases, with 12 bases left between them.

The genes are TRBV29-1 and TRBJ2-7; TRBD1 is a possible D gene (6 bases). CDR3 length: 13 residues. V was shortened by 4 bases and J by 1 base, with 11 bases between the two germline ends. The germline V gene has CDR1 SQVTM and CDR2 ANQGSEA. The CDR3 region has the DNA TGCAGCGTTGCAGCAGGGGAATCCTACGAGCAGTACTTC. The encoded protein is CSVAAGESYEQYF.

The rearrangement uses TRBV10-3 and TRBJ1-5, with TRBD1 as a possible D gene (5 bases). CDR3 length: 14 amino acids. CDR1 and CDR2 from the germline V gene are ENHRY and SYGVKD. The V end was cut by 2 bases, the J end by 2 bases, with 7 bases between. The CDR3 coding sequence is TGTGCCATCAGTGAGGTGGGGGGCAATCAGCCCCAGCATTTT. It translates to CAISEVGGNQPQHF.

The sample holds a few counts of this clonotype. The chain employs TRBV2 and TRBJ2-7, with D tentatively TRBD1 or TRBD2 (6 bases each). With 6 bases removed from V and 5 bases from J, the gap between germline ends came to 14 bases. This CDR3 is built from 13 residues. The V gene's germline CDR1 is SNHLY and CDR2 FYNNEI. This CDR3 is CASRVRGGHEQYF. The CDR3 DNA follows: TGTGCCAGCAGGGTGCGTGGGGGGCACGAGCAGTACTTC.

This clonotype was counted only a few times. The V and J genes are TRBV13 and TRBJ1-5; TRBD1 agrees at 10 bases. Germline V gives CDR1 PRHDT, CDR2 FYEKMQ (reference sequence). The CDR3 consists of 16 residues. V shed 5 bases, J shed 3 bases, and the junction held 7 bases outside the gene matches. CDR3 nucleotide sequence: TGTGCCAGCAGCAGACAGGGGGCTGTCGACAATCAGCCCCAGCATTTT. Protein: CASSRQGAVDNQPQHF.

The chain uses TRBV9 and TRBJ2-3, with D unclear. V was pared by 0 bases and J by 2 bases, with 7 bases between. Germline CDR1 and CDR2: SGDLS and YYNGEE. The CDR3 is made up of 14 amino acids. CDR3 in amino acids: CASSVGLITDTQYF. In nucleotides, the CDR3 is TGTGCCAGCAGCGTAGGATTGATCACAGATACGCAGTATTTT.

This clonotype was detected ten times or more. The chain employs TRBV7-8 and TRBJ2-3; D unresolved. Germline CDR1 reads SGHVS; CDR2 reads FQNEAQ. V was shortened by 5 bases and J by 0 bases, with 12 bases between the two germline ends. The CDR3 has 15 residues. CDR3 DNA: TGTGCCAGCAGCCTCCCTGCCCTAAGCACAGATACGCAGTATTTT. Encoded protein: CASSLPALSTDTQYF.

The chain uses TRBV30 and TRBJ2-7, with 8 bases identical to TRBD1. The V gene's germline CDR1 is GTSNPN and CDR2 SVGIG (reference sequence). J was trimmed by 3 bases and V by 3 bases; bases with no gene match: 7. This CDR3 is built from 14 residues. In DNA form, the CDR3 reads TGTGCCTGGAGCCCGACAGGGGTGGGCTACGAGCAGTACTTC. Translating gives CAWSPTGVGYEQYF.

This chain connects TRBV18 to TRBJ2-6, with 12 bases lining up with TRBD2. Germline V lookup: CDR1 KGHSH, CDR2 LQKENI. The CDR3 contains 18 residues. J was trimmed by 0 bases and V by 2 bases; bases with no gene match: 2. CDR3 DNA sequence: TGTGCCAGCTCACCAGGACTAGCGGGGATCTCTGGGGCCAACGTCCTGACTTTC. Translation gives CASSPGLAGISGANVLTF.

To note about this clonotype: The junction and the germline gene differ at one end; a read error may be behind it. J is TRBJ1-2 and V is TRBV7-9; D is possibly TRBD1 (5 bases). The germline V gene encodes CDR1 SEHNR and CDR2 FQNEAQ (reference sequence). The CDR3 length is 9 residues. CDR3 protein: CASSLIRGF. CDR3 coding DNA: TGTGCCAGCAGCTTAATAAGGGGCTTC.

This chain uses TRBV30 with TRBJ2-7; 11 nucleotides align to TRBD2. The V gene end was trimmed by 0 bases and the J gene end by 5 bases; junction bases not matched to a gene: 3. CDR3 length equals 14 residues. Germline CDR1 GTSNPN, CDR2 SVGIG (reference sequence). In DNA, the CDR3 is TGTGCCTGGAGTGTACTAGCGGGAGTCGACGAGCAGTACTTC. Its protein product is CAWSVLAGVDEQYF.

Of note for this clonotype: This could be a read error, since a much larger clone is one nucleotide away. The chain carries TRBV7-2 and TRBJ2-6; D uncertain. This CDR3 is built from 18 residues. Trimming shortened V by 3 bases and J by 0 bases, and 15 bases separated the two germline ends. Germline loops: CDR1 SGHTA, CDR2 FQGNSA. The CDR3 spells CASSLTPMEGSGANVLTF. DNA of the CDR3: TGTGCCAGCAGCTTGACACCGATGGAAGGCTCTGGGGCCAACGTCCTGACTTTC.

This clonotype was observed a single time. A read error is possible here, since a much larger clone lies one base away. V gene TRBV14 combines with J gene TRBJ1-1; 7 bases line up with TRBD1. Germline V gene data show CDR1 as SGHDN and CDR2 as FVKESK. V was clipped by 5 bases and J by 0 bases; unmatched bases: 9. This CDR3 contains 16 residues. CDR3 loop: CASSADRSTLNTEAFF. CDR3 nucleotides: TGTGCCAGCAGCGCGGACAGGTCTACCTTGAACACTGAAGCTTTCTTT.

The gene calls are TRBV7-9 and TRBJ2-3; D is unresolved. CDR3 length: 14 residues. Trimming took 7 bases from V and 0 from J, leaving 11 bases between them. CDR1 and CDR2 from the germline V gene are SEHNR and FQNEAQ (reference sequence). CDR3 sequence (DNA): TGTGCCAGCATCCTGACGGCGAGCACAGATACGCAGTATTTT. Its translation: CASILTASTDTQYF.

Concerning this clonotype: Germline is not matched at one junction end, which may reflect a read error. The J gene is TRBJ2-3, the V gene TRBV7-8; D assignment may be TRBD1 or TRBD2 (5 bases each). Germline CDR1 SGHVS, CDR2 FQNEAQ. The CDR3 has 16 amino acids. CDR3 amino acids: CAGSLAPGPTTDTQYF. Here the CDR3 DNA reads TGTGCCGGCAGCTTAGCTCCGGGGCCGACCACAGATACGCAGTATTTT.

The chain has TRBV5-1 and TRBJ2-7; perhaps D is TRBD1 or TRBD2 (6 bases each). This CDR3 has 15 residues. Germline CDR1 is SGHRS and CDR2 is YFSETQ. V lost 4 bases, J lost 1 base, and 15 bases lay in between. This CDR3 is CASSNREALSYEQYF. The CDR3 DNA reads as TGCGCCAGCAGCAACAGGGAGGCATTATCCTACGAGCAGTACTTC.

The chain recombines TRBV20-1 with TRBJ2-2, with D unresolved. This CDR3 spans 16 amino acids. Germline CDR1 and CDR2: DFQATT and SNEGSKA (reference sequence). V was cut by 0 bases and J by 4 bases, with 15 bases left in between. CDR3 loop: CSARESFTVSTGELFF. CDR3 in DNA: TGCAGTGCTAGAGAAAGTTTCACCGTGAGCACCGGGGAGCTGTTTTTT.

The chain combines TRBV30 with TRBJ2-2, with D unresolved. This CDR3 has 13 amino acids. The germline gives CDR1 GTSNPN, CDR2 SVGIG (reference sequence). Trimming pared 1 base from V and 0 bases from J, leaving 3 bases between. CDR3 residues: CAWSASNTGELFF. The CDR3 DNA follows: TGTGCCTGGAGTGCTTCGAACACCGGGGAGCTGTTTTTT.

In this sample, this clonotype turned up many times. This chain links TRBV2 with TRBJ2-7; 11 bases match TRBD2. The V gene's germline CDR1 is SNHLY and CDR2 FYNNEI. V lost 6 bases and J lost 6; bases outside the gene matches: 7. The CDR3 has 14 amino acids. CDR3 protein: CASRYTSGSPEQYF. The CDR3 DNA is TGTGCCAGCAGATATACTAGCGGGAGTCCCGAGCAGTACTTC. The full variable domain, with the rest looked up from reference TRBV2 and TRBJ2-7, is EPEVTQTPSHQVTQMGQEVILRCVPISNHLYFYWYRQILGQKVEFLVSFYNNEISEKSEIFDDQFSVERPDGSNFTLKIRSTKLEDSAMYFCASRYTSGSPEQYFGPGTRLTVT.

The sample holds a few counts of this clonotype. Here the CDR3 reads CASSSDRAGTGELFF. Here the CDR3 DNA reads TGTGCCAGCAGTTCCGACAGGGCGGGCACCGGGGAGCTGTTTTTT. V usage is TRBV6-2 or TRBV6-3 and J usage is TRBJ2-2; 7 bases are a match to TRBD1. CDR3 length: 15 amino acids. CDR1 and CDR2 from the germline V gene are MNHEY and SVGEGT. Losses at the gene ends were 4 bases for V and 4 bases for J; bases not matched to a gene: 6.

The CDR3 sequence is CASILLGQNTEAFF. CDR3 DNA: TGTGCCAGCATTCTCCTGGGACAGAACACTGAAGCTTTCTTT. The chain has TRBV12-3 or TRBV12-4 and TRBJ1-1; D is perhaps TRBD1 (6 bases). V shed 7 bases and J shed 1 base, with 13 bases lying between them. The CDR3 has 14 residues.

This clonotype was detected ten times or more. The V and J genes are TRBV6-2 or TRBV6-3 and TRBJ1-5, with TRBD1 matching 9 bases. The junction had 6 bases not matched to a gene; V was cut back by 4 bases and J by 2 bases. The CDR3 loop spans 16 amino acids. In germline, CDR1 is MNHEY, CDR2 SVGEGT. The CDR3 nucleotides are TGTGCCAGCAGTTCCCAGGACAGGGGTGGCAATCAGCCCCAGCATTTT. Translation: CASSSQDRGGNQPQHF.

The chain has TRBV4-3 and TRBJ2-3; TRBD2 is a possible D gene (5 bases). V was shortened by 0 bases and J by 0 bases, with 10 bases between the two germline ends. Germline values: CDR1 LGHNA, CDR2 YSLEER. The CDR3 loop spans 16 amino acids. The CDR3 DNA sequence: TGCGCCAGCAGCCAAGATAGGAGCGGCAGCACAGATACGCAGTATTTT. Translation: CASSQDRSGSTDTQYF.

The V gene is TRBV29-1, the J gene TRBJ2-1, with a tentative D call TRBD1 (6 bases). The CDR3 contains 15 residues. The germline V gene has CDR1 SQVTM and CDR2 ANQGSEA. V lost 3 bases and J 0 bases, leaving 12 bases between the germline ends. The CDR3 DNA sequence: TGCAGCGTTGATCCAAGGGGGAGCTCCTACAATGAGCAGTTCTTC. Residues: CSVDPRGSSYNEQFF.